Shown below are 25 T cell receptor beta chains from a single sample sequenced in a study of T cells after yellow fever vaccination. TCRdb reanalysed the 5' RACE reads using MiXCR and keeps one entry per CDR3 protein. The sample has about 300,000 distinct CDR3 sequences; 7.5% to 9.5% are singletons. The sequencing used CD4+ T cells sorted from PBMCs, collected 5 days after the yellow fever booster vaccination. Receptors originate from a man between 18 and 35 years old who received the YFV17D yellow fever vaccine.

The V gene is TRBV7-6, the J gene TRBJ2-1, with D possibly TRBD2 on 6 matching bases. The CDR3 extends over 15 amino acids. Germline V CDR1 and CDR2: SGHVS, FNYEAQ. Trimming removed 3 bases at V and 6 bases at J, with 15 bases between. The CDR3 bases are TGTGCCAGCAGCTTTTGGGGGGAAGGTGGCAATGAGCAGTTCTTC. Its translation is CASSFWGEGGNEQFF. Filled out from reference TRBV7-6 and TRBJ2-1, the complete variable domain reads GAGVSQSPRYKVTKRGQDVALRCDPISGHVSLYWYRQALGQGPEFLTYFNYEAQQDKSGLPNDRFSAERPEGSISTLTIQRTEQRDSAMYRCASSFWGEGGNEQFFGPGTRLTVL.

This clonotype was seen repeatedly, ten times or more. This chain uses TRBV15 with TRBJ2-3; tentative D call: TRBD2 (5 bases). CDR1 and CDR2 from the germline V gene are LNHNV and YYDKDF (reference sequence). The CDR3 length is 14 residues. V lost 3 bases and J 1 base, leaving 8 bases between the germline ends. The CDR3 DNA is TGTGCCACCAGCAGGACACTAGGCACAGATACGCAGTATTTT. As protein: CATSRTLGTDTQYF.

A few counts support this clonotype. The chain employs TRBV7-2 and TRBJ1-4; TRBD1 might be the D (5 bases). V gave up 2 bases and J gave up 10 bases, with 14 bases separating them. CDR1 SGHTA and CDR2 FQGNSA come from the germline V gene. The CDR3 extends over 14 amino acids. DNA for the CDR3: TGTGCCAGCAGCTTACCGGGACGAGCGGCAAAACTGTTTTTT. The encoded protein is CASSLPGRAAKLFF.

There are many counts of this clonotype. The chain recombines TRBV4-1 with TRBJ2-1, with D possibly matching TRBD2 (5 bases). This CDR3 comprises 11 residues. Trimming pared 1 base from V and 10 bases from J, leaving 5 bases between. Per germline, CDR1 MGHRA and CDR2 YSYEKL. The CDR3 nucleotides read TGCGCCAGCAGCCAAGGAGGGGAGCAGTTCTTC. It codes for CASSQGGEQFF.

The CDR3 sequence is CASSLGTEGSPLHF. In nucleotides, the CDR3 is TGTGCCAGCAGCTTAGGGACGGAAGGATCACCCCTCCACTTT. This rearrangement joins TRBV7-2 to TRBJ1-6; D unclear. This CDR3 has 14 residues. Germline CDR1 reads SGHTA; CDR2 reads FQGNSA. V shed 1 base and J shed 10 bases, with 11 bases lying between them.

This clonotype was seen only a few times. This chain joins TRBV7-2 and TRBJ2-5; possibly TRBD1 or TRBD2 for D (5 bases each). V shed 5 bases and J shed 2 bases, with 12 bases lying between them. Germline CDR1 and CDR2: SGHTA and FQGNSA. The CDR3 spans 14 residues. DNA of the CDR3: TGTGCCAGCAGCAGATCGTGGGGGCAAGAGACCCAGTACTTC. It is translated as CASSRSWGQETQYF.

V usage is TRBV2 and J usage is TRBJ2-5; maybe TRBD1 (5 bases). The CDR3 is made up of 13 amino acids. Germline V lookup: CDR1 SNHLY, CDR2 FYNNEI. Trimming took off 5 bases at V and 9 bases at J, with 16 bases between the two ends. The CDR3 loop reads CASSLDRVGAQYF. CDR3 nucleotides: TGTGCCAGCAGTTTAGACCGGGTAGGGGCCCAGTACTTC.

The chain employs TRBV2 and TRBJ1-3; perhaps TRBD1 as D (5 bases). Germline loops: CDR1 SNHLY, CDR2 FYNNEI. The CDR3 is 14 residues long. The V gene lost 5 bases and the J gene lost 7 bases, with 15 bases spanning the gap. The CDR3 sequence is CASSRDGGGNTIYF. Written as DNA, the CDR3 is TGTGCCAGCAGTCGGGACGGAGGTGGGAACACCATATATTTT.

This chain links TRBV18 with TRBJ1-5, with D possibly matching TRBD1 (5 bases). The CDR3 is made up of 17 amino acids. CDR1 and CDR2 from the germline V gene are KGHSH and LQKENI. Trimming cost V 4 bases and J 1 base, with 17 bases left between them. The CDR3 here is CASSRIPGGSSNQPQHF. CDR3 coding DNA: TGTGCCAGCTCACGAATCCCGGGGGGATCGAGCAATCAGCCCCAGCATTTT.

This clonotype has only a few counts. V usage is TRBV2 and J usage is TRBJ2-1, with 9 bases that match TRBD2. CDR1 is SNHLY and CDR2 is FYNNEI in the germline V gene. The CDR3 totals 15 residues. V shed 6 bases and J 5 bases; nucleotides not matched to a gene: 8. The CDR3 nucleotides read TGTGCCAGCAGGATCGGACTAGCGTGGGACAATGAGCAGTTCTTC. Translated, it gives CASRIGLAWDNEQFF.

This clonotype was picked up many times. The rearrangement links TRBV5-1 to TRBJ2-3; 7 nucleotides match TRBD1. Germline V gives CDR1 SGHRS, CDR2 YFSETQ. The CDR3 runs to 14 residues. The trim removed 8 bases at V and 5 bases at J, leaving 11 bases unmatched. CDR3 amino acids: CASDTGAHRDTQYF. The CDR3 coding sequence is TGCGCCAGTGACACAGGGGCGCACAGAGATACGCAGTATTTT.

Only a few counts were recorded for this clonotype. The chain links TRBV20-1 to TRBJ1-1, with D tentatively TRBD1 (5 bases). The ends were cut back, 5 bases at V and 6 bases at J, with 13 bases in the middle. This CDR3 is built from 12 residues. Germline-derived CDR1 and CDR2 are DFQATT and SNEGSKA (reference sequence). The CDR3, as DNA: TGCAGTGCTGCCCATGGGACGGCTGAAGCTTTCTTT. Residues: CSAAHGTAEAFF.

This clonotype was detected a few times. This rearrangement joins TRBV6-1 to TRBJ1-5; unclear D gene. CDR1 and CDR2 from the germline V gene are MNHNS and SASEGT. The length of the CDR3 is 14 residues. Between the trimmed V and J ends, which lost 5 bases and 5 bases, there was a span of 13 bases. CDR3 coding DNA: TGTGCCAGCAGTCGGACTCGTCTTTATCAGCCCCAGCATTTT. It translates to CASSRTRLYQPQHF.

The chain uses TRBV7-3 and TRBJ2-3; no definite D call. With 5 bases removed from V and 8 bases from J, the gap between germline ends came to 23 bases. This CDR3 comprises 16 residues. The germline V gene encodes CDR1 SGHTA and CDR2 FQGTGA. The DNA for the CDR3 is TGTGCCAGCAGCCTATCACACTCCCGAGCGCTCGGTACGCAGTATTTT. Translated, it gives CASSLSHSRALGTQYF.

The rearrangement links TRBV28 to TRBJ2-7; TRBD1 aligns across 9 bases. Germline V gene lookup returns CDR1 MDHEN and CDR2 SYDVKM. This CDR3 region has 15 residues. Trimming took 5 bases from V and 5 from J; bases not matched to a gene: 10. The CDR3 region has the DNA TGTGCCAGCAGTCCACCCGGGACAGGGTACGACGAGCAGTACGTC. The encoded protein is CASSPPGTGYDEQYV.

This clonotype appeared many times. The genes are TRBV5-1 and TRBJ1-1, with 8 bases fitting TRBD1. Germline CDR1 reads SGHRS; CDR2 reads YFSETQ. CDR3 length equals 16 residues. The V and J ends lost 0 bases and 0 bases, in that order; junction bases with no gene match: 4. The CDR3: CASSLGWTGMNTEAFF. Here the CDR3 DNA reads TGCGCCAGCAGCTTGGGGTGGACAGGGATGAACACTGAAGCTTTCTTT.

The chain recombines TRBV7-6 with TRBJ2-3; D is undetermined. The CDR3 loop spans 14 amino acids. V shed 5 bases and J shed 2 bases, with 11 bases lying between them. Germline CDR1 SGHVS, CDR2 FNYEAQ. As DNA, the CDR3 is TGTGCCAGCAGCCCAGACTCGTACACAGATACGCAGTATTTT. Protein: CASSPDSYTDTQYF.

This clonotype was counted only a few times. The chain employs TRBV20-1 and TRBJ2-6; D unclear. From germline, CDR1 is DFQATT and CDR2 SNEGSKA (reference sequence). V lost 3 bases and J lost 0, with 12 bases in between. The CDR3 spans 16 residues. CDR3 sequence reads: CSARVVVSSGANVLTF. CDR3 nucleotides: TGCAGTGCTAGGGTGGTGGTTAGCTCTGGGGCCAACGTCCTGACTTTC.

This clonotype was seen a handful of times. This chain uses TRBV9 with TRBJ2-1; the D gene is possibly TRBD2 (6 bases). V was shortened by 2 bases and J by 9 bases, with 15 bases between the two germline ends. The germline gives CDR1 SGDLS, CDR2 YYNGEE. This CDR3 spans 14 amino acids. CDR3 DNA: TGTGCCAGCAGCGTGGGAACTAGCTGGGCTGAGCAGTTCTTC. It codes for CASSVGTSWAEQFF.

This clonotype was counted a few times. The chain has TRBV18 and TRBJ2-7, with D maybe TRBD2 (6 bases). Trimming took 3 bases from V and 7 from J, leaving 13 bases between them. CDR3 length: 13 amino acids. The germline CDR1 and CDR2 sequences are KGHSH and LQKENI. Here the CDR3 reads CASSPGPGREQYV. CDR3 nucleotides: TGTGCCAGCTCACCTGGTCCTGGGAGGGAGCAGTACGTC.

The V call is TRBV11-3, the J call TRBJ2-3, with D possibly matching TRBD1 (5 bases). Germline loops: CDR1 SGHNT, CDR2 YENEEA. Deletions cut 5 bases from V and 2 bases from J, with 11 bases between. The CDR3 is made up of 14 amino acids. In DNA, the CDR3 is TGTGCCAGCAGCCCCACGACAGTCACAGATACGCAGTATTTT. Translated: CASSPTTVTDTQYF.

There are a few counts of this clonotype. The chain has TRBV19 and TRBJ2-1; tentatively, D is TRBD2 (5 bases). Germline V gives CDR1 LNHDA, CDR2 SQIVND (reference sequence). Trimming removed 7 bases from V and 7 bases from J, with 20 bases in between. The CDR3 is 15 residues long. CDR3 region: CASTLHASNINEQFF. CDR3 DNA: TGTGCCAGTACCCTTCATGCTAGCAATATTAATGAGCAGTTCTTC.

The chain combines TRBV20-1 with TRBJ2-1; 11 bases match TRBD2. Germline V CDR1 and CDR2: DFQATT, SNEGSKA (reference sequence). V was pared by 2 bases and J by 7 bases, with 7 bases of the junction left unmatched. This CDR3 has 15 amino acids. CDR3 nucleotides: TGCAGTGCTAGACAAGGACTAGCGGGCACAAATGAGCAGTTCTTC. Translating it yields CSARQGLAGTNEQFF.

This clonotype was observed a handful of times. V gene TRBV10-2 combines with J gene TRBJ2-7, with D possibly TRBD1 on 6 matching bases. The CDR3 length is 13 residues. CDR1 and CDR2 from the germline V gene are WSHSY and SAAADI. Trimming took off 3 bases at V and 2 bases at J, with 8 bases between the two ends. The CDR3 coding sequence is TGCGCCAGCAGTGATCGGACAGCCTACGAGCAGTACTTC. Translated: CASSDRTAYEQYF.

This clonotype was detected a few times. This chain connects TRBV10-3 to TRBJ2-5, with 11 bases identical to TRBD1. The CDR3 runs 15 residues. Germline assignment: CDR1 ENHRY and CDR2 SYGVKD. The ends lost 4 bases at V and 6 bases at J; junction bases unmatched: 7. CDR3 residues: CAISAGDRGWQTQYF. As DNA, the CDR3 is TGTGCCATCAGTGCCGGGGACAGGGGGTGGCAGACCCAGTACTTC.